This T cell receptor (beta chain) stems from a study of blood T cells in healthy people across ages. Findings of the study overall: Naive CD4+ cell counts and diversity both ran higher in long-lived than in aged donors. A roughly linear age-dependent decrease characterized TCR beta diversity per million T cells.

Then a second PCR, running about 6 to 12 cycles, was carried out with a sample-barcoded 5' primer and a J-beta primer mix. TCRdb passed the 5' RACE reads through MiXCR, listing each CDR3 protein once. This table has over 300,000 distinct CDR3 sequences, about 55% appearing once. This CDR3 spans 17 amino acids. CDR1 and CDR2 from the germline V gene are DFQATT and SNEGSKA (reference sequence). J was trimmed by 7 bases and V by 3 bases; bases with no gene match: 19. Comments on this clonotype: What it binds is not known.

The genes are TRBV20-1 and TRBJ2-7; 9 nucleotides agree with TRBD2. This clonotype was obtained from a man between 60 and 70 years old in good health. The source material was blood. The CDR3 region has the DNA TGCAGTGCTAGTGGAACCCTTGGCGGGGGGGCGTTTGAGGAGCAGTACTTC. Its protein is CSASGTLGGGAFEEQYF.